The sequence of this T cell receptor beta chain was determined in a study of cytomegalovirus exposure and HLA in healthy donors. Study information: Some 91 million unique TCRs from HLA-typed donors were held in an early release of data. General study results and limits: Confirmation was obtained in vitro that a few CMV-associated chains are specific for CMV antigens. A missense variant in DCLRE1C was later tied to TCR beta V- and J-gene trimming. TCR sequences were mostly rare, though some public TCRs occurred in many donors.

Both 60 Vbeta primers and 13 Jbeta primers went into the PCR. Clones were read by immunoSEQ multiplex PCR, and TCRdb kept only the in-frame ones, dropping some. The sample carries approximately 73,000 clones, roughly 71% recorded once. Turning to this clone: Its specificity is unknown.

The germline gives CDR1 LNHDA, CDR2 SQIVND (reference sequence). The CDR3 consists of 15 residues. V lost 0 bases and J 4 bases, leaving 11 bases between the germline ends. The receptor was derived from a man between 65 and 85 years old in good health and CMV-seronegative. The chain is built from TRBV19 and TRBJ2-3; D gene ambiguous. The specimen sequenced was PBMCs. CDR3 bases: TGTGCCAGTAGTATAGATCGTTCTGGGCCAGATACGCAGTATTTT. Protein: CASSIDRSGPDTQYF.